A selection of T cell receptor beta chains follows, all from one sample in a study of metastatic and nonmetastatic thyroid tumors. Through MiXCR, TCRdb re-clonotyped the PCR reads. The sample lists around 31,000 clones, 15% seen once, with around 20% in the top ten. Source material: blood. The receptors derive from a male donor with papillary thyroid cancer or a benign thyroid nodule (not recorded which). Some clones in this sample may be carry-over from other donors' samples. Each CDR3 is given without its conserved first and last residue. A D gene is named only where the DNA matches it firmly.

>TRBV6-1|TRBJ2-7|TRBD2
ASIQRTSGSTYEQY
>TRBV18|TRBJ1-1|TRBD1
ASSLYHDRGTEAF
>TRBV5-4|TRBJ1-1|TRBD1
ASSLPYRGSTEAF
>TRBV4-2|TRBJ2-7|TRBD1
ASSKGGGQGSSYEQY
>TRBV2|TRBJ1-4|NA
ASNRRQETNEKLF
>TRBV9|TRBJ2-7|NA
ASSVDYAGREQY
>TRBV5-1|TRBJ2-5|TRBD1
ASSLATGAQGTQY
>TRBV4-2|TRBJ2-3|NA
ASSQDRRTWGTDTQY
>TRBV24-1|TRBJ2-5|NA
ATSAPNREENQY
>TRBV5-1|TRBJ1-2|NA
ASSLDGWGTGT
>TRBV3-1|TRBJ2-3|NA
ASSQSSTDTQY
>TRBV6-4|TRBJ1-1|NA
ASSELYPSEATVNTEAF
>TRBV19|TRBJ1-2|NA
DSSTGRRGSYT
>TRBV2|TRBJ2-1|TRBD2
ASIDRASGFLQNNEQF
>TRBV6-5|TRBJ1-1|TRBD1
ASSYSRGGHRNTEAF
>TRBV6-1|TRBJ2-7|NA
ASSGTGASYEQY
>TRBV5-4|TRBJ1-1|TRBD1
ASSVGTGRNTEAF
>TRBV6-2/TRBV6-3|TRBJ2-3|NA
ASSPPGSGRTDTQY
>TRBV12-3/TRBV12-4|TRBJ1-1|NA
ASKIAVNTEAF
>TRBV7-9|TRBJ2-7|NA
ASSSDANAYEQY
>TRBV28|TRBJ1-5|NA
ASTHGVGGNQPQH
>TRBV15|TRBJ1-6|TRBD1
ATSRGDRDSPLH
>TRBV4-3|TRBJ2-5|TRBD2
ASSQGQRGAETQY
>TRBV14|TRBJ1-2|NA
ASSQGPNYGYT
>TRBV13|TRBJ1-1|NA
ASTYNPGGASEAF
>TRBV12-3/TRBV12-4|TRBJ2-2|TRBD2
ASRPGLAGSGELF
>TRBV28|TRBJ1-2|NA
ASSYARGGGYT
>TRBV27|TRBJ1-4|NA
ASRRGGEKLF
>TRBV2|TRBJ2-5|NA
ASSTGYRETQY
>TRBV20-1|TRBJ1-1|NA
SARSPGNTEAF
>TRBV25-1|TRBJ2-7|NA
ASSDGNEQY
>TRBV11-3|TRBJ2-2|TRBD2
ASSTSSGWTGELF
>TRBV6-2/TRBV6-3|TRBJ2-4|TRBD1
ASQTGGDIQY
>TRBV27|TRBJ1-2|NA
ARTNYGYT
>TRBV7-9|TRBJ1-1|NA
ASSKGLLNTEAF
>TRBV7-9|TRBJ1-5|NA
ASSQTDNQPQH
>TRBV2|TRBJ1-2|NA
ASSERGGLNYGYT
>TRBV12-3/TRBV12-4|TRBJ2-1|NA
ASSFGGLGNEQF
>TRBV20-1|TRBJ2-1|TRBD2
SARDSNGRAVNEQF
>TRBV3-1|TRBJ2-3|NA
ASSQDRRNTQY
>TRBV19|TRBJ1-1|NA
ASSIRTGLGAF
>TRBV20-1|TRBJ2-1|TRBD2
SARDLAGGIDEQF